Presented here are 31 T cell receptor beta chains from one specimen sequenced in a study of cytomegalovirus exposure and HLA in healthy donors. Primers for the PCR totalled 60 Vbeta and 13 Jbeta. Profiled with immunoSEQ multiplex PCR; TCRdb holds only in-frame clones, not every one. This sample has about 170,000 clones, with approximately 76% found just once. The sequenced sample was PBMCs. The receptors were sampled from a woman aged 18 to 35 in good health and CMV-seropositive.

This chain links TRBV18 with TRBJ2-1; D call uncertain. Trimming cost V 3 bases and J 6 bases, with 9 bases left between them. Germline V gives CDR1 KGHSH, CDR2 LQKENI. The CDR3 contains 13 residues. Here the CDR3 reads CASSPPPGNEQFF. The DNA for the CDR3 is TGTGCCAGCTCACCTCCACCGGGCAATGAGCAGTTCTTC.

The chain couples TRBV7-9 to TRBJ2-7, with TRBD1 matching over 7 bases. The CDR3 extends over 14 amino acids. Germline V CDR1 and CDR2: SEHNR, FQNEAQ (reference sequence). The ends lost 1 base at V and 2 bases at J; junction bases unmatched: 2. This CDR3 is CASSLGQGTYEQYF. The CDR3, as DNA: TGTGCCAGCAGCTTAGGACAGGGAACCTACGAGCAGTACTTC. The entire variable domain, with the rest obtained from reference TRBV7-9 and TRBJ2-7, is as follows: DTGVSQNPRHKITKRGQNVTFRCDPISEHNRLYWYRQTLGQGPEFLTYFQNEAQLEKSRLLSDRFSAERPKGSFSTLEIQRTEQGDSAMYLCASSLGQGTYEQYFGPGTRLTVT.

This clone was observed a single time. The chain links TRBV10-3 to TRBJ2-4; 10 positions match TRBD1. Trimming took 3 bases from V and 6 from J; bases not matched to a gene: 8. Germline V gene lookup returns CDR1 ENHRY and CDR2 SYGVKD. The CDR3 is 16 amino acids. The CDR3 protein is CAISETGQGPTNIQYF. For the CDR3, the DNA is TGTGCCATCAGTGAAACGGGACAGGGGCCCACAAACATTCAGTACTTC.

V is TRBV5-4 and J is TRBJ1-1, with TRBD1 matching over 9 bases. CDR1 is SGHNT, CDR2 YYREEE, per germline (reference sequence). V gave up 4 bases and J gave up 4 bases; unmatched junction bases: 11. This CDR3 comprises 16 residues. CDR3 DNA sequence: TGTGCCAGCAGCAGGGACCCGGGACAGGGAGGCACTGAAGCTTTCTTT. This encodes CASSRDPGQGGTEAFF.

V usage is TRBV18 and J usage is TRBJ2-7; TRBD1 aligns across 8 bases. The CDR3 totals 14 residues. CDR1 is KGHSH and CDR2 is LQKENI in the germline V gene. V lost 4 bases to trimming and J lost 2 bases; unmatched junction nucleotides: 4. CDR3 coding DNA: TGTGCCAGCTCACTAGGACAGGGAGCCTACGAGCAGTACTTC. The encoded protein is CASSLGQGAYEQYF.

J is TRBJ1-2 and V is TRBV20-1; D gene uncertain. The germline V gene has CDR1 DFQATT and CDR2 SNEGSKA (reference sequence). This CDR3 has 11 residues. The V gene lost 8 bases and the J gene lost 8 bases, with 15 bases spanning the gap. The CDR3 DNA follows: TGCAGTTCCCGGTCTCTAGAAGGCTACACCTTC. As protein: CSSRSLEGYTF.

The chain couples TRBV20-1 to TRBJ1-3, with D unresolved. Germline CDR1 and CDR2: DFQATT and SNEGSKA (reference sequence). The CDR3 covers 10 residues. In DNA, the CDR3 is TGCAAAACAGCTGGAAACACCATATATTTT. It codes for CKTAGNTIYF.

This chain uses TRBV19 with TRBJ2-2; the match to TRBD1 covers 8 bases. With 3 bases clipped from V and 4 bases from J, the junction kept 4 bases outside the gene matches. The CDR3 totals 15 residues. Per the germline V gene, CDR1 is LNHDA and CDR2 is SQIVND (reference sequence). The CDR3 region is CASSIRGRSTGELFF. The CDR3 coding sequence is TGTGCCAGTAGTATCAGGGGGCGAAGCACCGGGGAGCTGTTTTTT.

CDR3 DNA: TGTGCCTGGAGTCGGGGTGAATTTTACGAGCAGTACTTC. Translation: CAWSRGEFYEQYF. The genes are TRBV30 and TRBJ2-7; weak D call: TRBD2 (5 bases). Germline V gene sequence: CDR1 GTSNPN, CDR2 SVGIG (reference sequence). The length of the CDR3 is 13 residues. With 2 bases removed from V and 4 bases from J, the gap between germline ends came to 12 bases. Using reference TRBV30 and TRBJ2-7 for the parts outside the CDR3, the full variable domain is SQTIHQWPATLVQPVGSPLSLECTVEGTSNPNLYWYRQAAGRGLQLLFYSVGIGQISSEVPQNLSASRPQDRQFILSSKKLLLSDSGFYLCAWSRGEFYEQYFGPGTRLTVT.

The chain recombines TRBV5-4 with TRBJ2-7; 10 positions match TRBD1. CDR1 is SGHNT, CDR2 YYREEE, per germline (reference sequence). Losses at the gene ends were 5 bases for V and 6 bases for J; bases not matched to a gene: 5. This CDR3 spans 13 amino acids. The CDR3 DNA follows: TGTGCCAGCAGTTCGGACAGGGGGGCCGAGCAGTACTTC. Translation gives CASSSDRGAEQYF.

V usage is TRBV28 and J usage is TRBJ1-3; TRBD1 might be the D (6 bases). The germline CDR1 and CDR2 sequences are MDHEN and SYDVKM. Between the trimmed V and J ends, which lost 6 bases and 2 bases, there was a span of 11 bases. This CDR3 has 14 residues. CDR3 in DNA: TGTGCCAGCAGCCTACAGGGAACTGGAAACACCATATATTTT. As protein: CASSLQGTGNTIYF.

The rearrangement uses TRBV18 and TRBJ2-1; possibly TRBD1 for D (6 bases). V dropped 3 bases and J dropped 4 bases, with 13 bases sitting between them. Germline CDR1 and CDR2: KGHSH and LQKENI. There are 15 residues in the CDR3. In DNA form, the CDR3 reads TGTGCCAGCTCACCGCAGACAGGAACTTACAATGAGCAGTTCTTC. Translating gives CASSPQTGTYNEQFF.

Comment on this clone: An end of the junction differs from the germline gene, which may be a read error. This sequence joins TRBV7-9 and TRBJ1-5, with D unresolved. The CDR3 contains 14 residues. Germline loops: CDR1 SEHNR, CDR2 FQNEAQ (reference sequence). CDR3 DNA sequence: TGTTCCAGCAGCTTAGGAGGGTGGAATCAGCCCCAGCATTTT. It specifies CSSSLGGWNQPQHF.

The gene calls are TRBV6-1 and TRBJ2-1, with 7 bases identical to TRBD2. The CDR3 sequence is 14 residues long. Germline V gene data show CDR1 as MNHNS and CDR2 as SASEGT. The V segment lost 4 bases and the J segment 4 bases; nucleotides outside the gene matches: 4. In DNA form, the CDR3 reads TGTGCCAGCAGTGGGGACTATCAATACAATGAGCAGTTCTTC. It yields the protein CASSGDYQYNEQFF.

The chain carries TRBV30 and TRBJ1-1; D not resolved. Looked up from germline, CDR1 is GTSNPN and CDR2 is SVGIG (reference sequence). The CDR3 runs 15 residues. Trimming took off 0 bases at V and 0 bases at J, with 11 bases between the two ends. CDR3 sequence (DNA): TGTGCCTGGAGTGTACTTGTACAGCTGAACACTGAAGCTTTCTTT. Translated, it gives CAWSVLVQLNTEAFF.

DNA for the CDR3: TGTGCCAGCAGCTACCAGGGCACTTCCTACGAGCAGTACTTC. This gives the protein CASSYQGTSYEQYF. The chain employs TRBV13 and TRBJ2-7; possible D gene TRBD1, 5 bases. Germline V CDR1 and CDR2: PRHDT, FYEKMQ (reference sequence). This CDR3 spans 14 amino acids. V was trimmed by 4 bases and J by 1 base, leaving 11 bases between them.

The gene calls are TRBV30 and TRBJ2-7; the match to TRBD1 covers 9 bases. J was trimmed by 4 bases and V by 5 bases; bases with no gene match: 9. The CDR3 is 14 residues long. Germline V gives CDR1 GTSNPN, CDR2 SVGIG (reference sequence). DNA of the CDR3: TGTGCCTGGGCCTCCGGGACAGGGATTTACGAGCAGTACTTC. Its translation: CAWASGTGIYEQYF. Looking up the rest from reference TRBV30 and TRBJ2-7 gives the full variable domain: SQTIHQWPATLVQPVGSPLSLECTVEGTSNPNLYWYRQAAGRGLQLLFYSVGIGQISSEVPQNLSASRPQDRQFILSSKKLLLSDSGFYLCAWASGTGIYEQYFGPGTRLTVT.

The CDR3 DNA is TGTGCCAGCGCTGTTCCGCAGGGAGACAGGGGACAAAGGCACGAGCAGTACTTC. Its translation is CASAVPQGDRGQRHEQYF. The chain uses TRBV2 and TRBJ2-7; 8 bases are a match to TRBD1. In germline, CDR1 is SNHLY, CDR2 FYNNEI. V trimming: 8 bases; J trimming: 5 bases; junction bases outside the gene matches: 23. The CDR3 covers 18 residues.

This clone was detected only once. The CDR3 protein is CASSLRGGRNSPLHF. The CDR3 DNA reads as TGTGCCAGCAGCTTGAGGGGCGGTCGAAATTCACCCCTCCACTTT. The rearrangement links TRBV5-6 to TRBJ1-6, with D perhaps matching TRBD1 (5 bases). Trimming took 1 base from V and 7 from J, leaving 12 bases between them. CDR1 is SGHDT and CDR2 is YYEEEE in the germline V gene. The CDR3 is 15 residues long.

The genes are TRBV5-8 and TRBJ1-1; D not certain. The CDR3 totals 12 residues. Looked up from germline, CDR1 is SGHTS and CDR2 is YDEGEE. V was trimmed by 4 bases and J by 11 bases, leaving 15 bases between them. CDR3 sequence: CASSRAGSGAFF. For the CDR3, the DNA is TGTGCCAGCAGCCGGGCCGGGAGCGGCGCTTTCTTT.

As concerns this clone: The junction differs from germline at one of its ends, possibly a read error. J is TRBJ2-7 and V is TRBV7-7, with 9 positions matching TRBD1. Looked up from germline, CDR1 is SSHAT and CDR2 is FNYEAQ (reference sequence). The CDR3 length is 14 residues. Here the CDR3 DNA reads TGTGCTAGCAGCATGGGACAGGGATCGTATGAGCAGTACTTC. Residues: CASSMGQGSYEQYF.

The rearrangement links TRBV6-1 to TRBJ2-7, with 7 bases fitting TRBD1. Trimming at V came to 2 bases and at J to 0 bases, leaving 7 bases not matched to a gene. The CDR3 loop spans 16 amino acids. CDR1 MNHNS and CDR2 SASEGT come from the germline V gene. The chain's CDR3 is CASSEWETGSSYEQYF. CDR3 sequence (DNA): TGTGCCAGCAGTGAATGGGAGACAGGGAGCTCCTACGAGCAGTACTTC.

The V and J genes are TRBV5-1 and TRBJ2-3, with 8 bases that match TRBD2. Germline-derived CDR1 and CDR2 are SGHRS and YFSETQ. The length of the CDR3 is 14 residues. V lost 0 bases and J lost 4; bases outside the gene matches: 1. Written as DNA, the CDR3 is TGCGCCAGCAGCTTGGTTAGCGGGGCAGATACGCAGTATTTT. Translating gives CASSLVSGADTQYF.

This chain links TRBV7-6 with TRBJ2-5; a weak D match, TRBD2 (6 bases). CDR1 is SGHVS and CDR2 is FNYEAQ in the germline V gene. Trimming removed 2 bases at V and 0 bases at J, with 16 bases between. The CDR3 has 17 residues. This CDR3 is CASSLYERVDHQETQYF. Written as DNA, the CDR3 is TGTGCCAGCAGCTTATACGAGCGGGTCGACCACCAAGAGACCCAGTACTTC.

The DNA of the CDR3 is TGTGCCAGCAGCTTCTCCCAGCGGGAGAAAGATACGCAGTATTTT. It encodes CASSFSQREKDTQYF. The rearrangement uses TRBV7-9 and TRBJ2-3; 8 bases align to TRBD2. The CDR3 loop spans 15 amino acids. With V trimmed by 3 bases and J by 5 bases, 7 bases remained unmatched. The germline V gene encodes CDR1 SEHNR and CDR2 FQNEAQ (reference sequence).

The J gene is TRBJ1-2, the V gene TRBV30; D gene ambiguous. CDR1 is GTSNPN and CDR2 is SVGIG in the germline V gene (reference sequence). The ends were cut back, 4 bases at V and 4 bases at J, with 22 bases in the middle. This CDR3 region has 16 residues. The DNA of the CDR3 is TGTGCCTGGATAGACACCTTTAAACCACGGTTCTATGGCTACACCTTC. Translated: CAWIDTFKPRFYGYTF.

The rearrangement uses TRBV7-3 and TRBJ2-6; TRBD1 agrees at 7 bases. V trimming: 1 base; J trimming: 0 bases; junction bases outside the gene matches: 3. The germline gives CDR1 SGHTA, CDR2 FQGTGA. The CDR3 runs 17 residues. The CDR3 sequence is CASSLIAGGSGANVLTF. The DNA for the CDR3 is TGTGCCAGCAGCTTAATAGCAGGGGGCTCTGGGGCCAACGTCCTGACTTTC.

The chain links TRBV6-5 to TRBJ1-1, with 8 bases fitting TRBD1. The CDR3 runs 13 residues. After removal of 6 bases from V and 4 bases from J, the junction contained 4 bases not matched to a gene. Germline V gene data show CDR1 as MNHEY and CDR2 as SVGAGI. CDR3 sequence (DNA): TGTGCCAGCAGGTCCCAGGGGGCCACTGAAGCTTTCTTT. As protein: CASRSQGATEAFF.

V gene TRBV6-5 combines with J gene TRBJ2-7, with 8 bases fitting TRBD1. Germline V gene sequence: CDR1 MNHEY, CDR2 SVGAGI. The CDR3 covers 13 residues. The V segment lost 2 bases and the J segment 6 bases; nucleotides outside the gene matches: 3. The CDR3 DNA is TGTGCCAGCAGTTACGGGACAGGAACCGAGCAGTACTTC. Translated: CASSYGTGTEQYF.

This sequence joins TRBV7-2 and TRBJ1-4; no clear D. This CDR3 spans 16 amino acids. In germline, CDR1 is SGHTA, CDR2 FQGNSA. Deletions cut 0 bases from V and 8 bases from J, with 16 bases between. CDR3 protein: CASSLAPRGGQEKLFF. DNA for the CDR3: TGTGCCAGCAGCTTAGCCCCACGTGGAGGGCAAGAAAAACTGTTTTTT.

V gene TRBV5-1 combines with J gene TRBJ1-4, with 9 bases identical to TRBD1. J lost 7 bases, V lost 0 bases, and 7 bases had no gene match. This CDR3 region has 16 residues. CDR1 is SGHRS, CDR2 YFSETQ, per germline. The DNA for the CDR3 is TGCGCCAGCAGCTTGGGATACAGGGGGCGAGCTGAAAAACTGTTTTTT. Protein sequence: CASSLGYRGRAEKLFF.